This TCR beta chain was recovered during a study of blood T cell repertoires in COVID-19. CDR3 length: 14 amino acids. V was shortened by 5 bases and J by 6 bases, with 14 bases between the two germline ends. Germline values: CDR1 SGDLS, CDR2 YYNGEE. As handled by the study authors: Reference gene primer amplification gave estimated nucleated cell counts. Using immunoSEQ multiplex PCR, the repertoire was profiled, and TCRdb retains in-frame clones only, with some absent. That table furnishes V, J and clone size, whereas the DNA furnished D and trimming. The table includes over 100,000 clones, approximately 85% detected once.

The specimen was peripheral blood. The gene calls are TRBV9 and TRBJ2-2, with a possible D match to TRBD1 (6 bases). The origin of this receptor is a middle-aged man with acute or convalescent COVID-19. CDR3: CASRLTGTAGELFF. For the CDR3, the DNA is TGTGCCAGCAGGTTGACAGGAACGGCCGGGGAGCTGTTTTTT.